Listed here are 16 T cell receptor beta chains from one sample, sequenced in a study of T cells in Graves' hyperthyroidism and ophthalmopathy. TCR beta CDR3 regions were amplified from RNA. HTBI primers drove first-round RT-PCR of the TCR CDR3. MiXCR, applied by TCRdb to the multiplex PCR reads, yields one record per CDR3 protein. Of more than 550,000 distinct CDR3 sequences listed, less than 45% are singletons. Sequencing was carried out using peripheral blood or thyroid tissue (not recorded which). The receptors originated from an adult man with Graves' disease, either hyperthyroidism or ophthalmopathy (not recorded which).

This clonotype was observed a single time. The chain uses TRBV25-1 and TRBJ1-1; weak D call: TRBD1 (6 bases). Trimming removed 6 bases from V and 1 base from J, with 18 bases in between. The length of the CDR3 is 16 residues. The germline V gene has CDR1 MGHDK and CDR2 SYGVNS. CDR3 bases: TGTGCCAGCAGACTCGGGGGGGGCCGTGAGAACACTGAAGCTTTCTTT. This codes for CASRLGGGRENTEAFF.

This clonotype has just a few counts. The CDR3 nucleotides read TGTGCCAGCAGTTACTCGAGCTTCGGGTATCATGGCTACACCTTC. It codes for CASSYSSFGYHGYTF. The J gene is TRBJ1-2, the V gene TRBV6-5; D not resolved. CDR1 is MNHEY and CDR2 is SVGAGI in the germline V gene. The CDR3 runs 15 residues. Trimming took 0 bases from V and 6 from J, leaving 14 bases between them.

This clonotype was seen only a few times. V usage is TRBV20-1 and J usage is TRBJ1-5; no reliable D call. This CDR3 region has 14 residues. CDR1 and CDR2 (germline): DFQATT, SNEGSKA (reference sequence). The germline V and J ends were trimmed by 6 bases and 6 bases, with 18 bases remaining between them. Here the CDR3 reads CSATETFPPQPQHF. DNA for the CDR3: TGCAGTGCGACCGAGACGTTCCCGCCTCAGCCCCAGCATTTT.

This clonotype was seen only a few times. This chain connects TRBV7-9 to TRBJ2-7; D ambiguous. The germline CDR1 and CDR2 sequences are SEHNR and FQNEAQ (reference sequence). V was pared by 3 bases and J by 3 bases, with 9 bases between. This CDR3 region has 13 residues. The CDR3 loop is CASSFLGSYEQYF. The DNA of the CDR3 is TGTGCCAGCAGCTTTCTCGGCAGCTACGAGCAGTACTTC.

The gene calls are TRBV19 and TRBJ1-5; the match to TRBD1 covers 9 bases. Per germline, CDR1 LNHDA and CDR2 SQIVND (reference sequence). The CDR3 runs 16 residues. Trimming at V came to 5 bases and at J to 7 bases, leaving 12 bases not matched to a gene. CDR3 residues: CASSPMTGGSRQPQHF. The CDR3, as DNA: TGTGCCAGTAGTCCTATGACAGGGGGTTCGAGACAGCCCCAGCATTTT.

This rearrangement joins TRBV20-1 to TRBJ2-5; 7 nucleotides match TRBD1. The germline V gene has CDR1 DFQATT and CDR2 SNEGSKA (reference sequence). With 3 bases clipped from V and 1 base from J, the junction kept 5 bases outside the gene matches. This CDR3 spans 14 amino acids. DNA of the CDR3: TGCAGTGCTAGTCGTGCAGGGGGCCAAGAGACCCAGTACTTC. Translation: CSASRAGGQETQYF.

This clonotype was detected a few times. The junction shows a germline mismatch at one end, possibly a read error. The J gene is TRBJ2-7, the V gene TRBV7-9; D is unresolved. Germline V gene sequence: CDR1 SEHNR, CDR2 FQNEAQ (reference sequence). This CDR3 has 13 amino acids. In DNA, the CDR3 is TGTGCCAGCAGTTTAGGAGTGACCTACGAGCAGTACTTC. Protein sequence: CASSLGVTYEQYF.

Here the CDR3 DNA reads TGTGCCAGCAGTTTAACACCTTTGAGCACTGAAGCTTTCTTT. The encoded protein is CASSLTPLSTEAFF. The chain joins TRBV2 to TRBJ1-1, with D unresolved. Germline V CDR1 and CDR2: SNHLY, FYNNEI. The CDR3 loop spans 14 amino acids. V dropped 5 bases and J dropped 4 bases, with 14 bases sitting between them.

In this sample, this clonotype turned up many times. The CDR3 DNA follows: TGTGCCAGCAAAGTAATGGGGAACACTGAAGCTTTCTTT. Translated: CASKVMGNTEAFF. The chain recombines TRBV7-9 with TRBJ1-1; D unresolved. V shed 7 bases and J shed 1 base, with 10 bases lying between them. The CDR3 runs 13 residues. From germline, CDR1 is SEHNR and CDR2 FQNEAQ (reference sequence).

This chain joins TRBV29-1 and TRBJ2-3; TRBD2 aligns across 7 bases. Germline CDR1 SQVTM, CDR2 ANQGSEA. J lost 4 bases, V lost 0 bases, and 7 bases had no gene match. This CDR3 comprises 15 residues. The CDR3 loop reads CSVEEGREFPDTQYF. DNA of the CDR3: TGCAGCGTTGAAGAGGGGCGGGAGTTCCCAGATACGCAGTATTTT.

The sample holds one count of this clonotype. The CDR3 DNA sequence: TGTGCCAGCAGTGCGGGGGCGAGCTCTGGGGCCAACGTCCTGACTTTC. Its protein is CASSAGASSGANVLTF. The chain employs TRBV9 and TRBJ2-6, with D possibly matching TRBD2 (7 bases). Germline values: CDR1 SGDLS, CDR2 YYNGEE. V shed 5 bases and J shed 0 bases, with 12 bases lying between them. This CDR3 spans 16 amino acids.

This clonotype was seen a few times. The chain has TRBV24-1 and TRBJ1-1; tentatively, D is TRBD1 (5 bases). This CDR3 has 13 amino acids. CDR1 is KGHDR and CDR2 is SFDVKD in the germline V gene. The germline V and J ends were trimmed by 2 bases and 7 bases, with 10 bases remaining between them. Here the CDR3 DNA reads TGTGCCACCAGTGATTCCAACAGGATTGAAGCTTTCTTT. It codes for CATSDSNRIEAFF.

The table lists this clonotype with many counts. The CDR3 spells CATSQTGSGEKLFF. DNA for the CDR3: TGTGCCACCAGCCAGACCGGGTCTGGTGAAAAACTGTTTTTT. The chain combines TRBV24-1 with TRBJ1-4; D not resolved. V was cut by 7 bases and J by 7 bases, with 15 bases left in between. Germline-derived CDR1 and CDR2 are KGHDR and SFDVKD. The CDR3 is made up of 14 amino acids.

For this clonotype: At one end the junction does not follow the germline gene, possibly because of a read error. This chain uses TRBV9 with TRBJ2-7; unclear D gene. The CDR3 consists of 14 residues. CDR1 is SGDLS, CDR2 YYNGEE, per germline. CDR3 in amino acids: CASSADDATYEQYF. As DNA, the CDR3 is TGTGCCAGCTCCGCGGACGACGCCACCTACGAACAGTACTTC.

This clonotype was found a few times. The rearrangement joins TRBV20-1 to TRBJ1-2; no reliable D call. Germline V lookup: CDR1 DFQATT, CDR2 SNEGSKA (reference sequence). The length of the CDR3 is 16 residues. The V gene lost 2 bases and the J gene lost 3 bases, with 19 bases spanning the gap. The CDR3 loop is CSARRLAGMTDYGYTF. In DNA form, the CDR3 reads TGCAGTGCTAGAAGGCTTGCGGGTATGACGGACTATGGCTACACCTTC.

The chain has TRBV12-3 or TRBV12-4 and TRBJ1-5, with 9 bases lining up with TRBD1. Germline trimming cut 4 bases from V and 4 bases from J; bases unmatched to any gene: 8. The CDR3 covers 16 residues. The CDR3 loop reads CASSYPQGAGNQPQHF. The DNA for the CDR3 is TGTGCCAGCAGTTACCCACAGGGGGCTGGGAATCAGCCCCAGCATTTT.